This T cell receptor beta chain originates from a study of OX40 agonist ivuxolimab in advanced cancers. On the study more broadly: Intravenous ivuxolimab at 0.01 to 10 mg/kg was given to patients every 2 weeks.

Produced via immunoSEQ multiplex PCR; TCRdb's table is partial and in-frame only. The table records approximately 40,000 clones, about 87% of them present only once. Germline V gene lookup returns CDR1 MNHGY and CDR2 SVAAGI. This CDR3 is built from 11 residues. The V gene lost 6 bases and the J gene lost 4 bases, with 7 bases spanning the gap. The TCR sequence derives from an adult with an advanced solid tumor such as melanoma, head and neck, liver or kidney cancer. The chain combines TRBV6-9 with TRBJ2-7; D unresolved. The sample was CD4+ or CD8+ T cells sorted from blood, taken in a trial of the OX40 agonist ivuxolimab. CDR3 loop: CASRSPYEQYF. DNA for the CDR3: TGTGCCAGCAGAAGTCCGTACGAGCAGTACTTC.